The present entry profiles one TCR beta chain with its context. Its target is unknown. The data belong to a study of cytomegalovirus exposure and HLA in healthy donors. Study findings and constraints: Later on, a genetic analysis was performed. It linked a missense variant in DCLRE1C with V- and J-gene trimming of TCR beta. Sequencing likely generated an artifact that appeared as a cluster of highly shared sequence variants. About 87% or about 30% of the time was how often most TCR beta V segments were productive, according to an earlier analysis.

Both 60 Vbeta primers and 13 Jbeta primers went into the PCR. Only in-frame clones appear in the TCRdb table, and some are missing; sequencing was by immunoSEQ multiplex PCR. The sample yields 95,000 to 130,000 clones, approximately 70% seen once. Trimming shortened V by 5 bases and J by 2 bases, and 15 bases separated the two germline ends. Germline V gene data show CDR1 as LNHDA and CDR2 as SQIVND (reference sequence). The CDR3 length is 15 residues. Regarding donors, all were healthy bone marrow donors. V and J are TRBV19 and TRBJ2-5; weak D call: TRBD2 (6 bases). The TCR originated in a woman in her 40s in good health and CMV-seropositive. Sequenced: PBMCs. CDR3 coding DNA: TGTGCCAGTAGTCGGCGGGGAGCAGTACAAGAGACCCAGTACTTC. This translates into CASSRRGAVQETQYF.